This TCR beta chain was profiled in a study of blood T cell repertoires in COVID-19. Per the authors' pipeline: Reference gene primer amplification in the assay estimated nucleated cell counts. Generated by immunoSEQ multiplex PCR, the TCRdb table keeps only in-frame clones and is missing some. V, J and clone size are those of that table, while D and trimming were read from the DNA. Of approximately 150,000 clones listed, just over 85% are singletons. Germline CDR1 and CDR2: LGHNA and YSLEER. The V segment lost 0 bases and the J segment 2 bases; nucleotides outside the gene matches: 2. The CDR3 covers 16 residues. Notes on this clone: The same CDR3 can be traced to other DNA sequences in this sample.

The sequenced sample was peripheral blood. The receptor comes from a man between 65 and 85 years old with acute or convalescent COVID-19. The chain couples TRBV4-3 to TRBJ2-2; the match to TRBD2 covers 8 bases. The CDR3 DNA reads as TGCGCCAGCAGCCAAGACAGCGGGGGAAACACCGGGGAGCTGTTTTTT. This encodes CASSQDSGGNTGELFF.